The 2 T cell receptor beta chains reported below all come from one sample, sequenced in a study of cytomegalovirus exposure and HLA in healthy donors. It was with 60 Vbeta and 13 Jbeta primers that the PCR ran. Some clones are missing from TCRdb's copy, which holds only in-frame ones; the method was immunoSEQ multiplex PCR. This sample has about 94,000 clones, with approximately 72% found just once. Material for sequencing was PBMCs. The receptors shown here come from a man in his forties in good health and CMV-seropositive.

This clone was detected only once. This chain joins TRBV4-1 and TRBJ2-3; D might be TRBD1 (5 bases). V was cut by 0 bases and J by 4 bases, with 8 bases left in between. The germline V gene encodes CDR1 MGHRA and CDR2 YSYEKL. This CDR3 contains 14 residues. CDR3 sequence reads: CASSQDDRADTQYF. DNA for the CDR3: TGCGCCAGCAGCCAAGATGACAGAGCAGATACGCAGTATTTT.

The table lists this clone with a few counts. CDR3 region: CASSLNTGFEAFF. CDR3 in DNA: TGTGCCAGCAGCCTAAATACAGGGTTTGAAGCTTTCTTT. The V gene is TRBV27, the J gene TRBJ1-1; a possible D gene is TRBD1 (6 bases). The CDR3 is 13 residues long. Per the germline V gene, CDR1 is MNHEY and CDR2 is SMNVEV (reference sequence). Trimming left V 6 bases short and J 7 bases short, with 15 bases between.